This TCR beta chain was profiled in a study of T-cell memory formation after mild COVID-19. Notes on the study in general: Clones which contracted sat mainly in CM and EM if CD4+, and in EMRA if CD8+.

This clonotype has a handful of counts. Its antigen is currently unknown. TCRdb processed the 5' RACE reads anew with MiXCR; each CDR3 protein has one entry. Of hundreds of thousands of distinct CDR3 sequences in the sample, approximately 14% are singletons; the top ten hold about 22%. Unmatched junction bases numbered 11, after V lost 3 bases and J lost 6 bases. There are 16 residues in the CDR3. CDR1 KGHSH and CDR2 LQKENI come from the germline V gene. Sequenced material: PBMCs or a T cell subset sorted from them (not recorded which). The chain links TRBV18 to TRBJ1-2; 9 nucleotides line up with TRBD1. This receptor was taken from a man between 18 and 35 years old who had mild COVID-19 (a few samples of this study predate the infection). Cell type and time point are not known. The CDR3 here is CASSPAPTDRGNGYTF. In DNA form, the CDR3 reads TGTGCCAGCTCACCGGCTCCGACGGACAGGGGCAATGGCTACACCTTC.